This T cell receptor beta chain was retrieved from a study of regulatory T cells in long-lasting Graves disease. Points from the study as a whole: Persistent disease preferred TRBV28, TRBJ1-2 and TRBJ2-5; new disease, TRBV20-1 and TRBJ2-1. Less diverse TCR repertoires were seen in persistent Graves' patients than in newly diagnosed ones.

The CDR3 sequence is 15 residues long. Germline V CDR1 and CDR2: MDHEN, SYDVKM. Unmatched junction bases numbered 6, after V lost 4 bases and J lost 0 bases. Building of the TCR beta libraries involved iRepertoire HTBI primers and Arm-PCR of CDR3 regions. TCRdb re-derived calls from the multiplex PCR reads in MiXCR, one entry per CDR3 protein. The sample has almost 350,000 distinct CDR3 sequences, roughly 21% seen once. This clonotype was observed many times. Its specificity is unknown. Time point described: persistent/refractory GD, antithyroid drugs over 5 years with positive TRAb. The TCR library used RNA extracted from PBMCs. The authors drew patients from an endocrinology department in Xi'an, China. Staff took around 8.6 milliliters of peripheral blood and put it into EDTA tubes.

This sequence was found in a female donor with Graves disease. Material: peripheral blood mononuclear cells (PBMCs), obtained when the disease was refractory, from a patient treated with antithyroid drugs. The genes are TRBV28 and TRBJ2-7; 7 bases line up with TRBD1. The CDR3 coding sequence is TGTGCCAGCAGTTCGGGACAGTCATACTCCTACGAGCAGTACTTC. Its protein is CASSSGQSYSYEQYF.